Shown below are 8 T cell receptor beta chains from a single sample sequenced in a study of blood T cell repertoires in COVID-19. This table comes from immunoSEQ multiplex PCR, and its TCRdb copy is limited to in-frame clones, with some not included. The sample yields about 190,000 clones, approximately 85% seen once. Sequenced input: peripheral blood. Receptors originate from a man older than 75 with COVID-19, enrolled during active disease.

The gene calls are TRBV4-3 and TRBJ2-1, with D perhaps matching TRBD1 (5 bases). V was shortened by 0 bases and J by 7 bases, with 7 bases between the two germline ends. Germline CDR1 reads LGHNA; CDR2 reads YSLEER. The length of the CDR3 is 13 residues. The CDR3 is CASSQEPGNEQFF. The CDR3 DNA follows: TGCGCCAGCAGCCAAGAGCCAGGGAATGAGCAGTTCTTC.

The CDR3 region has the DNA TGCGCCAGCAGCTTGGGCGTGAACACTGAAGCTTTCTTT. The encoded protein is CASSLGVNTEAFF. The chain has TRBV5-1 and TRBJ1-1; no definite D call. Trimming stripped 0 bases from V and 0 bases from J, with 3 bases between. Germline CDR1 SGHRS, CDR2 YFSETQ. This CDR3 has 13 residues.

This rearrangement joins TRBV7-2 to TRBJ1-5; D not certain. Looked up from germline, CDR1 is SGHTA and CDR2 is FQGNSA. The V gene lost 1 base and the J gene lost 0 bases, with 7 bases spanning the gap. The CDR3 length is 15 residues. The CDR3 is CASSLVAGSNQPQHF. CDR3 bases: TGTGCCAGCAGCTTAGTGGCTGGTAGCAATCAGCCCCAGCATTTT. The whole variable domain, filled in from reference TRBV7-2 and TRBJ1-5, reads GAGVSQSPSNKVTEKGKDVELRCDPISGHTALYWYRQSLGQGLEFLIYFQGNSAPDKSGLPSDRFSAERTGGSVSTLTIQRTQQEDSAVYLCASSLVAGSNQPQHFGDGTRLSIL.

The V and J genes are TRBV5-6 and TRBJ1-1; no definite D call. CDR1 is SGHDT, CDR2 YYEEEE, per germline. The CDR3 totals 19 residues. Trimming removed 2 bases from V and 11 bases from J, with 34 bases in between. CDR3 protein: CASSLLREGGVRVSVGAFF. Here the CDR3 DNA reads TGTGCCAGCAGCTTATTACGGGAAGGCGGTGTACGTGTAAGTGTTGGGGCTTTCTTT.

The J gene is TRBJ2-5, the V gene TRBV18; TRBD2 agrees at 13 bases. CDR1 and CDR2 (germline): KGHSH, LQKENI. This CDR3 region has 20 residues. Germline trimming cut 2 bases from V and 6 bases from J; bases unmatched to any gene: 18. The CDR3 spells CASSPIGLAGAGDRLQTQYF. The CDR3, as DNA: TGTGCCAGCTCACCAATCGGACTAGCGGGGGCGGGAGACCGGCTCCAGACCCAGTACTTC.

As concerns this clone: The sample contains more than one DNA sequence encoding this CDR3. The genes are TRBV5-1 and TRBJ2-1, with TRBD2 identical over 11 bases. The CDR3 is 15 amino acids. The V segment lost 0 bases and the J segment 4 bases; nucleotides outside the gene matches: 0. CDR1 is SGHRS and CDR2 is YFSETQ in the germline V gene. The CDR3 DNA is TGCGCCAGCAGCTTGGGACTAGCGGGATACAATGAGCAGTTCTTC. Protein sequence: CASSLGLAGYNEQFF.

About this clone: Sequence at one end of the junction differs from germline and may be a read error. The chain has TRBV29-1 and TRBJ1-2; D remains unclear. CDR1 and CDR2 (germline): SQVTM, ANQGSEA. This CDR3 is built from 14 residues. The CDR3 loop is CSGGRQDPKYGYTF. Written as DNA, the CDR3 is TGCAGCGGCGGTCGCCAAGACCCTAAGTATGGCTACACCTTC.

V and J are TRBV4-2 and TRBJ1-4; TRBD1 agrees at 7 bases. After removal of 4 bases from V and 7 bases from J, the junction contained 3 bases not matched to a gene. The CDR3 sequence is 13 residues long. The V gene's germline CDR1 is LGHNA and CDR2 YNFKEQ. This CDR3 is CASSRTGREKLFF. The CDR3 DNA reads TGTGCCAGCAGCCGGACAGGTCGTGAAAAACTGTTTTTT.